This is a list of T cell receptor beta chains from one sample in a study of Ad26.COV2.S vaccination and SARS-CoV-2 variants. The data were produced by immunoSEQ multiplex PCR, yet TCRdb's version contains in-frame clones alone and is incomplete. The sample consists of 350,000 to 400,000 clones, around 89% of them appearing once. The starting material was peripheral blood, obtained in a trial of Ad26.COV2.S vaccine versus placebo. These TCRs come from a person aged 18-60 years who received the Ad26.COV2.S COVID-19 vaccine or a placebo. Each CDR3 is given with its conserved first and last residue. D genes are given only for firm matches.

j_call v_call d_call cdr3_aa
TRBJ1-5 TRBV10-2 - CASTKRGQPQHF
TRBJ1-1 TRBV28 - CASSFVGDTEAFF
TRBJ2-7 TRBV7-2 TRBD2 CASSLVGGSSYEQYF
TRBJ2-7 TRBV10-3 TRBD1 CAINPGQGLYEQYF
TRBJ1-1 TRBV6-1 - CASSEVSEAFF
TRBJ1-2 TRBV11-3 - CASSFATGSTGYTF
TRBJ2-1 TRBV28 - CASGHRTHNEQFF
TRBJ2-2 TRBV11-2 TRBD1 CASSSLDRVDTGELFF
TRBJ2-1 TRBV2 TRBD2 CASSPGLANGGNEQFF
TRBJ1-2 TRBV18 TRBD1 CASSPGQGHGYTF
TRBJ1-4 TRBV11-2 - CASSSMAPIGATNEKLFF
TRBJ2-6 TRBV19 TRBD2 CASSGRNSGANVLTF
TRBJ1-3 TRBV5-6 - CASSWGTPNGNTIYF
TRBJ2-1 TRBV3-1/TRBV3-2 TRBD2 CASSQEASGNEQFF
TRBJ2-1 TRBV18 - CASSLEGSNYNEQFF
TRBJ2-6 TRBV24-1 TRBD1 CATSDRTGFSGANVLTF
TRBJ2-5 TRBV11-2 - CASSLVRTSGETQYF
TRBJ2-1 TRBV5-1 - CASSFEEGVGNEQFF
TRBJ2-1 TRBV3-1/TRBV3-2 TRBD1 CASSHSGQGGNEQFF
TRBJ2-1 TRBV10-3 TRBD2 CAIIGTSGSSYNEQFF
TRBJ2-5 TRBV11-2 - CASSRKLIEQETQYF
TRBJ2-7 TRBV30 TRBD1 CAWSAGTAYEQYF
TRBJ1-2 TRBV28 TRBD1 CASRGTGASNYGYTF
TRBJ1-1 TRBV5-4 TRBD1 CASSASTGDTEAFF
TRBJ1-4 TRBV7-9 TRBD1 CASSRGQGNEKLFF
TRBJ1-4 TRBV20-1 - CSCQGREKLFF
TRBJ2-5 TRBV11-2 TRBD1 CASSPSTGGAETQYF
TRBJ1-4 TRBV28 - CASRSGEKLFF
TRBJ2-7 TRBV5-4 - CASSASGHFYEQYF
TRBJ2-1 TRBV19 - CASSSSASYNEQFF
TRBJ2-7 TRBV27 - CASSSRGPTSYEQYF
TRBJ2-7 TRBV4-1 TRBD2 CASSQGGLAGVVRQYF
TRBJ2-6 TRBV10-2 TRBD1 CASTGGTGGSGANVLTF
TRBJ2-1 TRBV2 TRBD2 CASSEARLARNEQFF
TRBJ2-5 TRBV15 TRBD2 CATSRALAGGGETQYF
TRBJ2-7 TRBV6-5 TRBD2 CASSTGTSDSYEQYF
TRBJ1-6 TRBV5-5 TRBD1 CASSFDRTGLTSPLHF
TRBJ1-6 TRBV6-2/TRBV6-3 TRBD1 CASSYNDRGGSPLHF
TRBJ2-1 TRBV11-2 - CASSLVGLGEQFF
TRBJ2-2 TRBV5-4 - CASSLGGTNTGELFF
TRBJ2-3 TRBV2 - CASFFPSSTDTQYF
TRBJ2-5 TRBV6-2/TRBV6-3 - CASSYGALPGFGETQYF
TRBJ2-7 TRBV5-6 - CASSKDPSGEQYF
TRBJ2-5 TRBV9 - CASSVAPGIQETQYF
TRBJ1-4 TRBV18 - CASSPKDRPQKLFF